The T cell receptor beta chain described here comes from a study of cytomegalovirus exposure and HLA in healthy donors (dated by TCRdb to the late 2010s). About the study as a whole: In an earlier analysis of 587 of the donors, 250 to 350 Gb of sequence data and 100 million or so unique TCR beta sequences from roughly 190 million T cells were reported. The number of typed donors differed by locus: about 620-640 for A, B, C, DRB1 and DQB1; some 540 for DQA1; 600 to 610 for DPA1; and roughly 450 for DPB1. Genome-wide SNP genotypes for about 55% of the 666 donors were used in a later genetic analysis, which treated that subset as a discovery cohort. Besides the first cohort of approximately 710 subjects, a separate validation cohort made up of roughly 120 different subjects was used. Rather than using new phenotypic data, the later analysis identified candidate immune exposures from TCR beta sequences and from how often those sequences occurred across donors. An early release that covered some 640 HLA-typed donors contained approximately 300 gigabases of sequencing data and 75 million to 100 million unique TCR sequences. Among the roughly 410 genotyped donors, approximately 81% belonged to the genetic ancestry cluster associated with self-reported Caucasian donors. The T cell repertoires of roughly 660 subjects were profiled by immunosequencing and related to cytomegalovirus serostatus. Donor age, sex, ethnicity and CMV serostatus were collected together with the repertoire data. Five DR-DQ haplotypes were treated as single units for association and clustering because of strong linkage in the cohort. Among a few hundred genotyped donors of the cohort, an average of roughly 240,000 unique TCR beta nucleotide sequences were sequenced per donor, around 18% of them non-productive. Class I and class II HLA loci were covered by the typing at four-digit resolution. All discovery cohort repertoires had been generated on a single sequencing platform. In an earlier analysis of 587 of the donors, high-throughput TCR beta sequencing was used to judge whether each TCR beta V gene segment behaved as functional or pseudogenic. The study aimed to test whether signatures of past pathogen exposure could be identified by cataloging public T cell receptors. To predict cytomegalovirus infection status, the study combined high-throughput TCR immunosequencing, statistical association of individual TCRs with disease status, and machine learning. To study patterns of TCR occurrence, a later analysis re-analyzed previously published TCR beta repertoires from around 670 donors and added high-resolution HLA genotyping.

The receptor library was made with the immunoSEQ multiplex PCR assay. For the multiplex PCR, a mixture combining 60 forward primers for TCR Vbeta segments and 13 reverse primers for TCR Jbeta segments was used. The CDR3 region of rearranged TCR beta genes was amplified from genomic DNA with a multiplex PCR assay. The Illumina HiSeq System was used to sequence the amplified TCR beta libraries as 87-base-pair reads. For the original study's pipeline: A later analysis counted approximately 84 million unique TCR beta chains across the 650 to 700 repertoires, and roughly 10 million of these chains were shared by at least two donors. To remove PCR and sequencing errors, raw reads were error-corrected and collapsed into unique sequences using a nearest-neighbor algorithm that merged closely related sequences. Alignment of CDR3 sequences to IMGT reference sequences was used to assign V, D and J gene segments. Each retained sequence needed at least a six-nucleotide match to both a V gene segment and a J gene segment. Rearrangements were called productive when the CDR3 lacked stop codons and stayed in frame with V and J; all others were non-productive. Following IMGT convention, CDR3 was defined as the stretch from the second conserved V-encoded cysteine up to the conserved J-encoded phenylalanine. Sequences without an unambiguous match to a single V gene segment were excluded from the earlier analysis of 450 to 650 of the donors. An earlier analysis of under 750 of the donors called V segments functional above 56.7% productive rearrangements and segregating when the between-donor standard deviation exceeded 5%. A statistical classification framework was built for diagnosing cytomegalovirus status from the catalog of TCR beta chain sequences. V and J gene assignment, in a later analysis, came from comparing TCR nucleotide sequences with IMGT/GENE-DB human TR gene sequences. A later analysis assigned CDR3 sequences and most-parsimonious VDJ recombination scenarios with the TCRdist pipeline. In a later analysis, each TCR beta chain was defined by its CDR3 amino acid sequence together with its V-gene family, and reads without a unique V-gene family were excluded. As a way to deal with suspected cross-contamination and a sequencing artifact, a later analysis dropped hundreds of nucleotide sequences that were highly shared and had low generation probability. A later analysis calculated a clonal expansion index for each public chain from normalized within-repertoire ranks of inferred template counts. A later analysis computed generation probabilities with a VDJ recombination model fitted to out-of-frame rearrangements, and checked the results against IGoR. In a later analysis, hypergeometric tests were used to score TCR-TCR, TCR-HLA and TCR-CMV co-occurrence, with a repertoire-size bias correction applied to TCR pairs. A later analysis estimated false discovery rates by permuting HLA or CMV assignments 20 times. In a later analysis, co-occurring TCRs were grouped with DBSCAN, and TCRdist sequence similarity was added when clustering was performed within HLA-allele-positive subsets. Co-occurrence clustering excluded repertoires with fewer than 30,000 or more than 120,000 public chains, plus five with anomalous nucleotide sharing. This is the immuneACCESS table as TCRdb keeps it, with only in-frame sequences that have V and J called. A part of the clones is gone; compared with another copy, unresolved V genes explain less than half, and the rest is unexplained. V and J calls and clone size follow that table, whereas D and trimming were derived from the DNA. The sample table holds about 140,000 clones, of which 65% to 80% were seen once. The top ten clones comprise around 1.6% of the sample.

In total, approximately 690 healthy bone marrow donors made up the cohort. At the time of sampling, every cohort member was nominally healthy, though immune exposures that went unrecorded were likely present. CMV serostatus was positive for 289 and negative for about 50% of the roughly 700 cohort members, and was not recorded for this donor. A peripheral blood sample was collected from each donor, and TCR beta sequencing was performed on peripheral blood mononuclear cells. The Qiagen DNeasy Blood Extraction Kit was used to extract genomic DNA from the blood cell samples. Overall results and qualifications from the work: While some public TCRs were present in many individuals, most TCR sequences turned up only very rarely across donors. A few of the identified cytomegalovirus-associated TCR beta chains were confirmed in vitro to be specific for cytomegalovirus antigens. Several of the top co-occurrence clusters appeared to be linked to parvovirus B19, influenza, CMV and Epstein-Barr virus, according to a later analysis. A group of highly shared sequence variants was considered likely to be a technical artifact of the sequencing pipeline. A further reported finding was that TCR beta sequences accurately predicted the HLA-A and HLA-B alleles for most subjects in the first cohort. A later analysis associated some 17,000 TCR beta sequences with specific HLA alleles at a false discovery rate of 0.05. The 87-base-pair reads could not distinguish some IMGT-functional V segments, including TRBV6-2 and TRBV6-3, so those segments were excluded. The presence/absence analyses assumed that sequencing depth was roughly uniform across donors, and that assumption may not be true. In a later analysis, most CMV-associated TCR beta chains were found to appear HLA-restricted, with HLA associations seemingly driven largely by CMV exposure. This cohort had only TCR beta chains sequenced, and the lack of alpha or paired-chain data limited which features could be detected. Because some donors lacked HLA typing at each locus, the association tests relied only on the typed subset. When HLA alleles, especially DR and DQ, strongly co-occurred, TCR associations were difficult to assign to individual alleles. In an earlier analysis of around 600 of the donors, most TCR beta V segments were observed in productive rearrangements about 87% or about 30% of the time, broadly matching IMGT annotations. It was suggested by the authors that the approach could potentially be generalized to other disease states and immunological phenotypes. Because counts were too low, about 18 rarely observed V segments, including chromosome 9 orphons, were excluded from the earlier analysis of fewer than 650 of the donors. The study listed 164 TCR beta chains as associated with cytomegalovirus. According to a later genetic analysis, donors in an Asian-associated ancestry cluster had fewer N-insertions in productive TCRs than the roughly 700-donor mean. Compared with equally common non-associated chains, HLA-associated TCR beta chains in a later analysis were more clonally expanded and had lower generation probabilities. The classifier was reported to diagnose cytomegalovirus status with high specificity and sensitivity in both the original and validation cohorts. Correlated functional status among segregating V segments might be attributable to linkage disequilibrium, but an unknown experimental factor could not be ruled out. In a later analysis, TCR association rates were found to vary across HLA loci, with the most associated TCRs seen for DRB1 alleles and the fewest for HLA-C alleles. The only immune exposure information available for the cohort was CMV serostatus. An association between a missense DCLRE1C variant and V-gene and J-gene trimming of TCR beta chains was found in a later genetic analysis and replicated in an independent cohort.

The CDR3 sequence holds 17 residues, the cysteine and phenylalanine included. Kept here is only the CDR3 DNA, which spans 51 bases and is read in frame from base 1. Trimming leaves V shorter by 5 bases and J shorter by 2 bases, with the junction holding 11 bases beyond the gene matches. CDR1 is given as SGHVS and CDR2 as FNYEAQ, both from the germline V gene. This clone showed up just once. Its cognate antigen has yet to be identified. No base qualities exist here, and no much larger clone lies one base off it. The chain is assembled from TRBV7-6 and TRBJ2-1; TRBD2 aligns with 8 central bases. The TCR originated in a human donor in good health. The sample comprised PBMCs. The DNA is TGTGCCAGCAGCCCTGGACTAGCACCGAGGGCCTACAATGAGCAGTTCTTC. The encoded protein is CASSPGLAPRAYNEQFF.